This TCR beta chain was sequenced during a study of T cells after yellow fever vaccination. Each CDR3 protein is one row after TCRdb ran MiXCR on the 5' RACE reads. This sample has a few hundred thousand distinct CDR3 sequences, with roughly 8.7% found just once. CDR3 size: 14 residues. V lost 1 base and J lost 8, with 12 bases in between. Germline CDR1 reads SGHVS; CDR2 reads FNYEAQ. The chain is built from TRBV7-6 and TRBJ2-1; weak D call: TRBD1 (5 bases). The clonotype was recovered from a man aged 18 to 35 who received the YFV17D yellow fever vaccine. The material was PBMCs, obtained on the day of the first yellow fever vaccination. This chain's CDR3 is CASSLGVGRHEQFF. In DNA form, the CDR3 reads TGTGCCAGCAGCTTAGGGGTGGGGCGTCATGAGCAGTTCTTC.